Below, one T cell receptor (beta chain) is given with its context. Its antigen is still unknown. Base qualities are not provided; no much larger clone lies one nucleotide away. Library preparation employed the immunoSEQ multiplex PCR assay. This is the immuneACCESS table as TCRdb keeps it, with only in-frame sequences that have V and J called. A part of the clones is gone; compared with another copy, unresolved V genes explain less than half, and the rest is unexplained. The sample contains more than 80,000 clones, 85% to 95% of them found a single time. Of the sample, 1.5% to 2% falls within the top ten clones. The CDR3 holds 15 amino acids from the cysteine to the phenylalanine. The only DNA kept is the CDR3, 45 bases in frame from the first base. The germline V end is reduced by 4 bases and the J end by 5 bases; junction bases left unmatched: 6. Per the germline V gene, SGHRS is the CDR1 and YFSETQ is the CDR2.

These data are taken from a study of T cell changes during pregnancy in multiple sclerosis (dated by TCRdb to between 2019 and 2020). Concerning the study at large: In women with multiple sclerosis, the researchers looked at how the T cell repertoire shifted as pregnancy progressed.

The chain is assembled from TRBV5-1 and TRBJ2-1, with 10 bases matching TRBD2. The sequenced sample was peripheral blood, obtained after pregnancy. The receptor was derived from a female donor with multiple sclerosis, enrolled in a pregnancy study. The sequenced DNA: TGCGCCAGCAGCCAAGCTAGCGGGGGTCACAATGAGCAGTTCTTC. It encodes CASSQASGGHNEQFF. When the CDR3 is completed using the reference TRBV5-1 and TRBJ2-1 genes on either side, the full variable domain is KAGVTQTPRYLIKTRGQQVTLSCSPISGHRSVSWYQQTPGQGLQFLFEYFSETQRNKGNFPGRFSGRQFSNSRSEMNVSTLELGDSALYLCASSQASGGHNEQFFGPGTRLTVL.